This T cell receptor beta chain was retrieved from a study of OX40 agonist ivuxolimab in advanced cancers. The overall study: Hepatocellular carcinoma, melanoma, renal cell or head and neck cancer occurred in dose-escalation patients. Earlier treatment with anti-PD-1, anti-PD-L1 or anti-CTLA-4 was permitted, and roughly 40% had received some.

Assay used: immunoSEQ multiplex PCR; TCRdb lists only in-frame clones, some missing. This sample has more than 70,000 clones, with over 75% found just once. The sampling schedule covered blood at baseline, cycle 4 day 1, and cycle 7 day 1. The germline CDR1 and CDR2 sequences are MGHRA and YSYEKL. The CDR3 has 14 residues. Trimming took off 6 bases at V and 4 bases at J, with 12 bases between the two ends. On this clone itself: Its matching antigen is unknown.

The study, taken as a whole, reports: CD8+ T cells averaged more expanded clones than CD4+.

The TCR sequence derives from an adult with an advanced solid tumor such as melanoma, head and neck, liver or kidney cancer. V usage is TRBV4-1 and J usage is TRBJ2-2, with D perhaps matching TRBD2 (5 bases). Specimen: CD4+ or CD8+ T cells sorted from blood, collected in a trial of the OX40 agonist ivuxolimab. This CDR3 is CASRRVLGTGELFF. The CDR3 bases are TGCGCCAGCAGGCGGGTGTTGGGCACCGGGGAGCTGTTTTTT.